These 15 T cell receptor beta chains were all obtained from the same sample, sequenced in a study of blood T cell repertoires in COVID-19. Sequenced by immunoSEQ multiplex PCR; TCRdb stores in-frame clones only, minus some. The sample lists nearly 50,000 clones, over 75% occurring once. Sequenced material: peripheral blood. Source of these receptors: a human donor in a cohort sampled during active COVID-19.

The J gene is TRBJ2-1, the V gene TRBV7-9; 10 nucleotides match TRBD2. CDR1 and CDR2 (germline): SEHNR, FQNEAQ (reference sequence). The CDR3 runs 15 residues. V was clipped by 5 bases and J by 4 bases; unmatched bases: 5. This CDR3 reads CASSQTTSGYNEQFF. The CDR3 DNA follows: TGTGCCAGCAGCCAAACGACTAGCGGGTACAATGAGCAGTTCTTC.

The V gene is TRBV5-1, the J gene TRBJ2-5; 7 bases are shared with TRBD1. The CDR3 is 15 residues long. The V gene end was trimmed by 0 bases and the J gene end by 5 bases; junction bases not matched to a gene: 7. Germline assignment: CDR1 SGHRS and CDR2 YFSETQ. The CDR3 loop reads CASSLGQGSLETQYF. CDR3 bases: TGCGCCAGCAGCTTGGGACAGGGTTCGTTGGAGACCCAGTACTTC.

V and J are TRBV19 and TRBJ2-7; TRBD1 matches 8 bases. With 3 bases clipped from V and 5 bases from J, the junction kept 3 bases outside the gene matches. The germline gives CDR1 LNHDA, CDR2 SQIVND (reference sequence). This CDR3 comprises 13 residues. The DNA of the CDR3 is TGTGCCAGTAGTATCCAGGGGGCCAACGAGCAGTACTTC. Its translation is CASSIQGANEQYF.

The rearrangement joins TRBV14 to TRBJ2-3, with TRBD2 matching over 15 bases. Losses at the gene ends were 4 bases for V and 2 bases for J; bases not matched to a gene: 7. This CDR3 region has 18 residues. Germline V gene data show CDR1 as SGHDN and CDR2 as FVKESK. In DNA form, the CDR3 reads TGTGCCAGCAGCCGCCTTAGGACTAGCGGGAGGGCCACAGATACGCAGTATTTT. Residues: CASSRLRTSGRATDTQYF.

The V and J genes are TRBV5-1 and TRBJ1-1, with D possibly matching TRBD1 (5 bases). V lost 0 bases, J lost 3 bases, and 9 bases lay in between. Germline V gene sequence: CDR1 SGHRS, CDR2 YFSETQ. The CDR3 spans 14 residues. The CDR3 protein is CASSLAGLDTEAFF. The CDR3 bases are TGCGCCAGCAGCTTGGCAGGGTTGGACACTGAAGCTTTCTTT.

The chain employs TRBV7-2 and TRBJ1-5; no clear D. The CDR3 spans 14 residues. Germline V lookup: CDR1 SGHTA, CDR2 FQGNSA. Trimming took off 2 bases at V and 6 bases at J, with 11 bases between the two ends. The DNA of the CDR3 is TGTGCCAGCAGCTTACCCATCGCGGGTCAGCCCCAGCATTTT. The encoded protein is CASSLPIAGQPQHF.

The CDR3 DNA reads TGTGCCAGTAGTAGAGGGACAGGGATGATCGCTGAAGCTTTCTTT. It codes for CASSRGTGMIAEAFF. The chain carries TRBV19 and TRBJ1-1; 9 bases are shared with TRBD1. Germline lookup yields CDR1 LNHDA and CDR2 SQIVND (reference sequence). V gave up 4 bases and J gave up 6 bases; unmatched junction bases: 9. The CDR3 has 15 amino acids. The full variable domain, with the rest looked up from reference TRBV19 and TRBJ1-1, is DGGITQSPKYLFRKEGQNVTLSCEQNLNHDAMYWYRQDPGQGLRLIYYSQIVNDFQKGDIAEGYSVSREKKESFPLTVTSAQKNPTAFYLCASSRGTGMIAEAFFGQGTRLTVV.

This clone was found once. CDR3: CASSSPRAGNNSPLHF. The CDR3 DNA is TGTGCCAGCAGCTCCCCTAGGGCAGGGAACAATTCACCCCTCCACTTT. The chain joins TRBV7-8 to TRBJ1-6; D is possibly TRBD1 (5 bases). This CDR3 has 16 residues. CDR1 and CDR2 from the germline V gene are SGHVS and FQNEAQ. Trimming shortened V by 4 bases and J by 7 bases, and 17 bases separated the two germline ends.

The chain has TRBV19 and TRBJ1-2; D uncertain. This CDR3 has 15 residues. Trimming took 3 bases from V and 4 from J, leaving 15 bases between them. CDR1 is LNHDA, CDR2 SQIVND, per germline (reference sequence). The CDR3 DNA is TGTGCCAGTAGTATGCCCGGTGGGCCCACCTATGGCTACACCTTC. This sequence encodes CASSMPGGPTYGYTF.

The J gene is TRBJ2-3, the V gene TRBV28; maybe TRBD2 (5 bases). The CDR3 is 13 residues long. V was shortened by 6 bases and J by 1 base, with 8 bases between the two germline ends. Germline V gene lookup returns CDR1 MDHEN and CDR2 SYDVKM. Written as DNA, the CDR3 is TGTGCCAGCAGGGGCGGGCGCACAGATACGCAGTATTTT. Its translation is CASRGGRTDTQYF.

The chain has TRBV6-1 and TRBJ1-2; 8 bases agree with TRBD1. CDR1 and CDR2 (germline): MNHNS, SASEGT. J lost 2 bases, V lost 4 bases, and 12 bases had no gene match. The CDR3 has 17 amino acids. This chain's CDR3 is CASSGKTGALPNYGYTF. The CDR3 DNA follows: TGTGCCAGCAGTGGTAAGACAGGGGCCTTACCCAACTATGGCTACACCTTC.

The chain couples TRBV2 to TRBJ1-2, with 8 positions matching TRBD1. CDR1 and CDR2 (germline): SNHLY, FYNNEI. V shed 6 bases and J 2 bases; nucleotides not matched to a gene: 2. This CDR3 has 13 residues. This CDR3 reads CASSGDRNYGYTF. The CDR3 bases are TGTGCCAGCAGCGGGGACAGGAACTATGGCTACACCTTC. The entire variable domain, with the rest obtained from reference TRBV2 and TRBJ1-2, is as follows: EPEVTQTPSHQVTQMGQEVILRCVPISNHLYFYWYRQILGQKVEFLVSFYNNEISEKSEIFDDQFSVERPDGSNFTLKIRSTKLEDSAMYFCASSGDRNYGYTFGSGTRLTVV.

The sample holds one count of this clone. The chain combines TRBV5-1 with TRBJ2-1; a weak D match, TRBD1 (6 bases). CDR1 and CDR2 (germline): SGHRS, YFSETQ. The CDR3 length is 15 residues. The V gene lost 0 bases and the J gene lost 7 bases, with 14 bases spanning the gap. CDR3 in amino acids: CASSLALRGRNEQFF. CDR3 coding DNA: TGCGCCAGCAGCTTGGCGCTCAGGGGACGGAATGAGCAGTTCTTC.

The chain is built from TRBV28 and TRBJ1-1; tentatively, D is TRBD1 (5 bases). The CDR3 runs to 11 residues. The germline V gene has CDR1 MDHEN and CDR2 SYDVKM. The V and J ends lost 7 bases and 11 bases respectively, with 14 bases between them. CDR3 region: CASKWEGRAFF. In DNA, the CDR3 is TGTGCCAGCAAGTGGGAGGGGCGGGCTTTCTTT.

The sample holds many counts of this clone. The J gene is TRBJ2-7, the V gene TRBV5-1; the D gene is possibly TRBD1 (7 bases). The CDR3 runs 15 residues. Trimming removed 4 bases from V and 3 bases from J, with 17 bases in between. Germline V CDR1 and CDR2: SGHRS, YFSETQ. This chain's CDR3 is CASSGGTAGGYEQYF. The CDR3 nucleotides read TGCGCCAGCAGCGGGGGGACAGCCGGGGGCTACGAGCAGTACTTC.